This T cell receptor (beta chain) was identified in a study of cytomegalovirus exposure and HLA in healthy donors listed by TCRdb under 2017. Describing the broader study: An earlier analysis of several hundred of the donors reported roughly 270 Gb of sequence data and roughly 110 million unique TCR beta sequences from roughly 180 million T cells. To decide whether each TCR beta V gene segment behaved as functional or pseudogenic, an earlier analysis of some 570 of the donors relied on high-throughput TCR beta sequencing. Among 398 genotyped donors of the cohort, an average of around 250,000 unique TCR beta nucleotide sequences was sequenced per donor, of which approximately 18% were non-productive. The T cell repertoires of some 700 subjects were profiled by immunosequencing and related to cytomegalovirus serostatus. All discovery cohort repertoires had been generated using a single sequencing platform. Because of strong linkage in the cohort, roughly five DR-DQ haplotypes were treated as single units for association and clustering. The study combined high-throughput TCR immunosequencing, statistical association of individual TCRs with disease status, and machine learning to predict cytomegalovirus infection status. Class I and class II HLA loci were covered by the typing at four-digit resolution. The number of typed donors differed by locus: roughly 629-640 for A, B, C, DRB1 and DQB1; some 540 for DQA1; 606 for DPA1; and some 430 for DPB1. Rather than drawing on any new phenotypic data, the later analysis identified candidate immune exposures from TCR beta sequences and the way those sequences occurred across donors. Roughly 300 gigabases of sequencing data and around 85 million unique TCR sequences made up an early release that covered around 640 HLA-typed donors. A separate validation cohort of some 130 different subjects was used in addition to the roughly 670-subject first cohort. The study aimed to test whether signatures of past pathogen exposure could be identified by cataloging public T cell receptors. A later analysis re-examined previously published TCR beta repertoires from around 670 donors and added high-resolution HLA genotyping to investigate patterns of TCR occurrence. The genetic ancestry cluster associated with self-reported Caucasian donors included over 80% of the 398 genotyped donors. A later genetic analysis took genome-wide SNP genotypes for about 55% of the roughly 670 donors and used that subset as a discovery cohort. Donor age, sex, ethnicity and CMV serostatus were collected together with the repertoire data.

About this clone itself: Its antigen is not yet known.

The library was obtained by the immunoSEQ multiplex PCR assay. For the multiplex PCR, a mixture combining 60 forward primers for TCR Vbeta segments and 13 reverse primers for TCR Jbeta segments was used. A multiplex PCR assay on genomic DNA amplified the CDR3 region of rearranged TCR beta genes. The amplified TCR beta libraries were sequenced on the Illumina HiSeq System as 87-base-pair reads. On the authors' methods: Across the 600 to 700 repertoires, a later analysis counted roughly 77 million unique TCR beta chains, around 11 million of which were shared by at least two donors. To remove PCR and sequencing errors, raw reads were error-corrected and collapsed into unique sequences using a nearest-neighbor algorithm that merged closely related sequences. To assign V, D and J gene segments, CDR3 sequences were aligned to IMGT reference sequences. For a sequence to be retained, a match of at least six nucleotides was required to both a V gene segment and a J gene segment. Rearrangements were classified as productive when the CDR3 lacked stop codons and remained in frame with V and J, and all other rearrangements were classified as non-productive. Following IMGT convention, CDR3 was defined as the stretch from the second conserved V-encoded cysteine up to the conserved J-encoded phenylalanine. The earlier analysis of some 540 of the donors excluded any sequence lacking an unambiguous match to a single V gene segment. In an earlier analysis of 587 of the donors, V segments were called functional above 56.7% productive rearrangements and were called segregating when the between-donor standard deviation exceeded 5%. To diagnose cytomegalovirus status from the catalog of TCR beta chain sequences, a statistical classification framework was built. A later analysis assigned V and J genes by comparing TCR nucleotide sequences with IMGT/GENE-DB human TR gene sequences. In a later analysis, CDR3 sequences and most-parsimonious VDJ recombination scenarios were assigned using the TCRdist pipeline. A later analysis defined each TCR beta chain by its CDR3 amino acid sequence plus V-gene family, and excluded reads lacking a unique V-gene family. To address suspected cross-contamination and a sequencing artifact, a later analysis removed approximately 590 highly shared, low-generation-probability nucleotide sequences. A later analysis calculated a clonal expansion index for each public chain from normalized within-repertoire ranks of inferred template counts. A later analysis computed generation probabilities with a VDJ recombination model fitted to out-of-frame rearrangements, and checked the results against IGoR. In a later analysis, TCR-TCR, TCR-HLA and TCR-CMV co-occurrence was scored with hypergeometric tests, and a repertoire-size bias correction was applied to TCR pairs. False discovery rates were estimated in a later analysis by permuting HLA or CMV assignments 20 times. In a later analysis, co-occurring TCRs were grouped using DBSCAN, with TCRdist sequence similarity added in when clustering inside HLA-allele-positive subsets. Repertoires with fewer than 30,000 or more than 120,000 public chains, plus five repertoires with anomalous nucleotide sharing, were excluded from co-occurrence clustering. TCRdb's version of the immuneACCESS table is confined to in-frame rearrangements and falls short of the full clone set. An unresolved V gene accounts for under half of the shortfall where checked; the remainder is of unknown origin. The DNA gave D and trimming, while V, J and clone size come from that table. The sample table holds roughly 40,000 clones. 1% to 1.5% of the sample is taken by the ten largest.

In total, over 600 healthy bone marrow donors made up the cohort. At the time of sampling, every cohort member was nominally healthy, though immune exposures that went unrecorded were likely present. The donor tested CMV seronegative and was one of the 352 seronegative cohort members. Every donor gave a peripheral blood sample, and the peripheral blood mononuclear cells from that sample were used for TCR beta sequencing. Genomic DNA extraction from the blood cell samples was performed with the Qiagen DNeasy Blood Extraction Kit. Findings and caveats that apply to the study as a whole: An earlier analysis of several hundred of the donors showed that most TCR beta V segments appeared in productive rearrangements either about 87% or about 30% of the time, which broadly matched IMGT annotations. Presence/absence analyses assumed roughly uniform sequencing depth across donors, an assumption that may not hold. Most TCR sequences were seen in very few donors, while some public TCRs were found in many individuals. The authors suggested that the approach could potentially be generalized to other disease states and immunological phenotypes. Linkage disequilibrium might explain the correlated functional status among segregating V segments, but an unknown experimental factor could not be excluded. The earlier analysis of approximately 560 of the donors excluded 15 to 20 rarely observed V segments, including chromosome 9 orphons, because counts were too low. In a later analysis, HLA-associated TCR beta chains were found to be more clonally expanded and to have lower generation probabilities than equally common non-associated chains. A further reported finding was that TCR beta sequences accurately predicted the HLA-A and HLA-B alleles for most subjects in the first cohort. A later analysis found that most CMV-associated TCR beta chains appeared HLA-restricted, with HLA associations seemingly driven largely by CMV exposure. In both the original and validation cohorts, the classifier was reported to diagnose cytomegalovirus status with high specificity and sensitivity. An association between a missense DCLRE1C variant and V-gene and J-gene trimming of TCR beta chains was found in a later genetic analysis and replicated in an independent cohort. HLA typing was unavailable for some donors at each locus, so association tests used only the typed subset. According to a later genetic analysis, donors in an Asian-associated ancestry cluster had fewer N-insertions in productive TCRs than the approximately 650-donor mean. In the study, about 150 TCR beta chains were listed as associated with cytomegalovirus. The cohort was sequenced for TCR beta chains only, and without alpha or paired-chain data the features that could be detected were limited. A group of highly shared sequence variants was considered likely to be a technical artifact of the sequencing pipeline. A later analysis found that TCR association rates varied across HLA loci, with DRB1 alleles showing the most associated TCRs and HLA-C alleles the fewest. In vitro tests confirmed that a few of the cytomegalovirus-associated TCR beta chains recognize cytomegalovirus antigens. A later analysis reported that several top co-occurrence clusters appeared linked to parvovirus B19, influenza, CMV and Epstein-Barr virus. When HLA alleles, especially DR and DQ, strongly co-occurred, attributing TCR associations to individual alleles was difficult. CMV serostatus was the only immune exposure information available for the cohort. Some IMGT-functional V segments, including TRBV6-2 and TRBV6-3, could not be distinguished by the 87-base-pair reads and were therefore excluded. A later analysis associated about 17,000 TCR beta sequences with specific HLA alleles at a false discovery rate of 0.05.

CDR1 and CDR2 are drawn from the germline V gene: LGHNA, YNFKEQ. V was cut back by 1 base and J by 3 bases, leaving a gap of 13 bases between them. Including cysteine and phenylalanine, the CDR3 has 16 amino acids. Solely the CDR3 DNA is kept, with 48 bases framed from the first base. This sequence was found in a man aged 30 to 45 in good health and CMV-seronegative. The chain links TRBV4-2 with TRBJ1-3; TRBD1 is a possible D gene, resting on 5 matching bases. The specimen sequenced was PBMCs. The CDR3 in this case is CASSQVGIGVGNTIYF. At the DNA level, the sequence is TGTGCCAGCAGCCAAGTAGGGATAGGGGTTGGAAACACCATATATTTT.